Listed below are T cell receptor beta chains from one sample, sequenced in a study of blood T cell repertoires in COVID-19. Libraries were prepared by immunoSEQ multiplex PCR; TCRdb keeps only in-frame clonotypes and omits some of them. The sample lists 100,000 to 150,000 clones, approximately 90% occurring once. The sample comprised peripheral blood. Receptors were obtained from a man between 45 and 60 years old with acute or convalescent COVID-19. Each CDR3 is given with its conserved first and last residue. The order of the fields is D gene, J gene, V gene, clone size, CDR3 protein, CDR3 DNA. D genes are given only for firm matches. The size entry is marked missing in some rows and otherwise reads once, few, many or a size class.

>NA|TRBJ2-4|TRBV14|NA
CASSQPGQGIQYF
TGTGCCAGCAGCCAACCGGGACAAGGCATTCAGTACTTC
>NA|TRBJ1-5|TRBV24-1|NA
CATSDFAGDGNQPQHF
TGTGCCACCAGTGATTTCGCAGGGGACGGCAATCAGCCCCAGCATTTT
>NA|TRBJ1-2|TRBV27|NA
CASSSLQGFGGYTF
TGTGCCAGCAGTTCCCTACAGGGCTTCGGCGGCTACACCTTC
>NA|TRBJ1-3|TRBV10-3|NA
CAISVGGNTIYF
TGTGCCATCAGTGTCGGTGGAAACACCATATATTTT
>NA|TRBJ1-2|TRBV7-9|NA
CASRVTAGAGYGYTF
TGTGCCAGCAGAGTGACAGCTGGGGCGGGGTATGGCTACACCTTC
>TRBD2|TRBJ2-1|TRBV7-9|NA
CASSPLAGGYNEQFF
TGTGCCAGCAGCCCGTTAGCGGGAGGCTACAATGAGCAGTTCTTC
>TRBD1|TRBJ2-3|TRBV6-4|once
CASSRTGATGTDTQYF
TGTGCCAGCTCGCGGACAGGGGCAACAGGCACAGATACGCAGTATTTT
>NA|TRBJ2-3|TRBV18|once
CASSPEGLKADTQYF
TGTGCCAGCTCACCGGAGGGGCTCAAAGCAGATACGCAGTATTTT
>TRBD2|TRBJ2-1|TRBV6-6|NA
CASSYQAGLGNEQFF
TGTGCCAGCAGTTATCAAGCGGGGTTGGGCAATGAGCAGTTCTTC
>TRBD1|TRBJ1-2|TRBV18|NA
CASSQVWDRNYGYTF
TGTGCCAGCTCACAAGTATGGGACAGAAACTATGGCTACACCTTC
>TRBD2|TRBJ2-7|TRBV7-9|NA
CASSMLAGGPYEQYF
TGTGCCAGCAGCATGCTAGCGGGAGGGCCTTACGAGCAGTACTTC
>TRBD2|TRBJ2-1|TRBV5-1|few
CASSLDSSGSYNEQFF
TGCGCCAGCAGCTTGGATTCTAGCGGGAGCTACAATGAGCAGTTCTTC
>NA|TRBJ1-5|TRBV21-1|NA
CASSKRGRGRNQPQHF
TGTGCCAGCAGCAAACGCGGGAGAGGGCGGAATCAGCCCCAGCATTTT
>NA|TRBJ1-5|TRBV11-2|NA
CASSLGAGPQPQHF
TGTGCCAGCAGCTTAGGAGCGGGGCCGCAGCCCCAGCATTTT
>TRBD2|TRBJ2-1|TRBV6-2/TRBV6-3|NA
CASSYKREVNNEQFF
TGTGCCAGCAGTTATAAACGGGAGGTTAACAATGAGCAGTTCTTC
>TRBD2|TRBJ2-7|TRBV7-9|NA
CASSPRLAPYEQYF
TGTGCCAGCAGCCCTCGACTAGCCCCTTACGAGCAGTACTTC
>NA|TRBJ1-5|TRBV12-3/TRBV12-4|NA
CASSLAGNQPQHF
TGTGCCAGCAGTCTCGCGGGCAATCAGCCCCAGCATTTT
>NA|TRBJ1-2|TRBV12-3/TRBV12-4|NA
CASRHEREGGYTF
TGTGCCAGCCGCCATGAAAGGGAGGGCGGCTACACCTTC
>NA|TRBJ2-2|TRBV18|NA
CASSPTGTGELFF
TGTGCCAGCTCTCCGACTGGAACCGGGGAGCTGTTTTTT
>NA|TRBJ1-2|TRBV6-4|NA
CASSDSATGLDGYTF
TGTGCCAGCAGTGACTCGGCGACAGGCCTGGATGGCTACACCTTC
>NA|TRBJ2-7|TRBV6-2/TRBV6-3|NA
CASSVTYEQYF
TGTGCCAGCAGCGTAACCTACGAGCAGTACTTC
>TRBD1|TRBJ2-1|TRBV5-4|NA
CASSFPGTAAIGQFF
TGTGCCAGCAGCTTCCCCGGGACAGCGGCTATTGGGCAGTTCTTC
>TRBD2|TRBJ2-1|TRBV19|NA
CASSPHLAGPGYNEQFF
TGTGCCAGTAGTCCCCATCTAGCGGGTCCGGGGTACAATGAGCAGTTCTTC
>NA|TRBJ1-2|TRBV28|NA
CASSFHRIYGYTF
TGTGCCAGCAGTTTCCACAGAATTTATGGCTACACCTTC
>NA|TRBJ2-7|TRBV19|NA
CASSIKLQGAYEQYF
TGTGCCAGTAGTATAAAACTACAGGGAGCCTACGAGCAGTACTTC
>TRBD1|TRBJ1-3|TRBV27|NA
CASSLTGQGAGNTIYF
TGTGCCAGCAGTTTGACAGGGCAAGGGGCAGGAAACACCATATATTTT
>TRBD2|TRBJ2-1|TRBV5-4|NA
CASSFSTSGYYNEQFF
TGTGCCAGCAGCTTTTCGACTAGCGGTTACTACAATGAGCAGTTCTTC
>NA|TRBJ2-3|TRBV5-4|NA
CASSSERATDTQYF
TGTGCCAGCAGTTCGGAGAGAGCCACAGATACGCAGTATTTT
>NA|TRBJ1-1|TRBV2|NA
CASTISGRGTEAFF
TGTGCCAGCACTATCTCAGGACGGGGAACTGAAGCTTTCTTT